The rows below give T cell receptor beta chains drawn from one sample of a study of regulatory T cells in long-lasting Graves disease. TCRdb re-derived calls from the multiplex PCR reads in MiXCR, one entry per CDR3 protein. This sample yields around 450,000 distinct CDR3 sequences, of which roughly 15% are seen a single time; 9% to 15% belongs to the top ten. These records were also assigned to another study, of T cells in Graves' hyperthyroidism and ophthalmopathy.

The sample consisted of peripheral blood mononuclear cells (PBMCs), taken at new diagnosis, from a patient treated with antithyroid drugs. These receptors were obtained from a middle-aged man with Graves disease. CDR3s include the opening cysteine and the closing phenylalanine or tryptophan. The D gene is left open where the match is weak. Not every row has a clone size; where given, it reads once, few, many or a size class.

clone_size: many; v_call: TRBV5-1; d_call: TRBD1; j_call: TRBJ2-7; cdr3_nt: TGCGCCAGCAGCTTGGAGGGGGCGAACGAGCAGTACTTC; cdr3_aa: CASSLEGANEQYF
clone_size: few; v_call: TRBV20-1; d_call: TRBD1; j_call: TRBJ2-1; cdr3_nt: TGCAGTGCTAGAGACGGGACAGGGATCAATGAGCAGTTCTTC; cdr3_aa: CSARDGTGINEQFF
clone_size: many; v_call: TRBV30; d_call: -; j_call: TRBJ1-1; cdr3_nt: TGTGCCTGGAGTGTAAGCACTGAAGCTTTCTTT; cdr3_aa: CAWSVSTEAFF
clone_size: -; v_call: TRBV7-9; d_call: -; j_call: TRBJ2-1; cdr3_nt: TGTGCCAGCAGCTTAACGACGGCGGACAATGAGCAGTTCTTC; cdr3_aa: CASSLTTADNEQFF
clone_size: many; v_call: TRBV20-1; d_call: -; j_call: TRBJ2-1; cdr3_nt: TGCAGTGCTCGGGGGAGTTTAGACAATGAGCAGTTCTTC; cdr3_aa: CSARGSLDNEQFF
clone_size: few; v_call: TRBV7-8; d_call: TRBD2; j_call: TRBJ2-1; cdr3_nt: TGTGCCAGCAGCTACAACCCTAGCGGGAGGCCCTACAATGAGCAGTTCTTC; cdr3_aa: CASSYNPSGRPYNEQFF
clone_size: -; v_call: TRBV6-9; d_call: -; j_call: TRBJ2-7; cdr3_nt: TGTGCCAGCAGTTCAGTTTACTACGAGCAGTACTTC; cdr3_aa: CASSSVYYEQYF
clone_size: -; v_call: TRBV20-1; d_call: -; j_call: TRBJ2-6; cdr3_nt: TGCGCCTTCGGGGAAGGTTCGCTCTTTGGGGCCAACGTCCTGACTTTC; cdr3_aa: CAFGEGSLFGANVLTF
clone_size: -; v_call: TRBV19; d_call: -; j_call: TRBJ1-5; cdr3_nt: TGTGCCAGTAGTATAGGGCAGAGAAATCAGCCCCAGCATTTT; cdr3_aa: CASSIGQRNQPQHF
clone_size: -; v_call: TRBV20-1; d_call: TRBD2; j_call: TRBJ2-7; cdr3_nt: TGCAGTGCTAGAGAGGGACTAGCGGGAGCGGTGTACTTC; cdr3_aa: CSAREGLAGAVYF
clone_size: few; v_call: TRBV6-2/TRBV6-3; d_call: -; j_call: TRBJ2-1; cdr3_nt: TGTGCCAGCATCTTTCTACAAGGGGGAGGCCCGAATGAGCAGTTCTTC; cdr3_aa: CASIFLQGGGPNEQFF
clone_size: many; v_call: TRBV27; d_call: TRBD2; j_call: TRBJ2-7; cdr3_nt: TGTGCCAGCAGTTTGAGGCGGGAGACCTACGAGCAGTACTTC; cdr3_aa: CASSLRRETYEQYF
clone_size: many; v_call: TRBV11-3; d_call: TRBD1; j_call: TRBJ1-1; cdr3_nt: TGTGCCAGCAGCTCTCATACAGGGGGACCCACTGAAGCTTTCTTT; cdr3_aa: CASSSHTGGPTEAFF
clone_size: many; v_call: TRBV20-1; d_call: -; j_call: TRBJ2-3; cdr3_nt: TGCAGTGCTCCCGCGGGCACAGATACGCAGTATTTT; cdr3_aa: CSAPAGTDTQYF
clone_size: -; v_call: TRBV5-1; d_call: -; j_call: TRBJ2-1; cdr3_nt: TGCGCCAGCAGCTTGAGAGGCGTCAGTGACAATGAGCAGCTCTTC; cdr3_aa: CASSLRGVSDNEQLF
clone_size: many; v_call: TRBV6-2/TRBV6-3; d_call: TRBD2; j_call: TRBJ2-1; cdr3_nt: TGTGCCAGCAGTTTAGCGGGAACGCCCTCCTACAATGAGCAGTTCTTC; cdr3_aa: CASSLAGTPSYNEQFF
clone_size: few; v_call: TRBV7-9; d_call: -; j_call: TRBJ2-2; cdr3_nt: TGTGCCAGCAGTTTAGAACTATCGAACACCGGGGAGCTGTTTTTT; cdr3_aa: CASSLELSNTGELFF
clone_size: many; v_call: TRBV7-2; d_call: -; j_call: TRBJ2-7; cdr3_nt: TGTGCCAGCAGCCCCGAAGGCCTGGGGGCCACCTACGAGCAGTACTTC; cdr3_aa: CASSPEGLGATYEQYF
clone_size: -; v_call: TRBV12-3/TRBV12-4; d_call: -; j_call: TRBJ2-1; cdr3_nt: TGTGCCAGCCTCGCGTGGGCTGAGCAGTTCTTC; cdr3_aa: CASLAWAEQFF
clone_size: many; v_call: TRBV12-3/TRBV12-4; d_call: -; j_call: TRBJ2-3; cdr3_nt: TGTGCCAGCGAGTTTAGGACGGGAAGTGCAGATACGCAGTATTTT; cdr3_aa: CASEFRTGSADTQYF
clone_size: -; v_call: TRBV10-3; d_call: -; j_call: TRBJ1-4; cdr3_nt: TGTGCCATCAGCAAGACAACAACTAATGAAAAACTGTTTTTT; cdr3_aa: CAISKTTTNEKLFF
clone_size: -; v_call: TRBV28; d_call: -; j_call: TRBJ2-7; cdr3_nt: TGTGCCAGCAGTTTCACAGAACCCTCCTACGAGCAGTACTTC; cdr3_aa: CASSFTEPSYEQYF
clone_size: few; v_call: TRBV10-3; d_call: TRBD1; j_call: TRBJ1-2; cdr3_nt: TGTGCCATCAGCCCTCAGGGGGGAGTCTATGGCTACACCTTC; cdr3_aa: CAISPQGGVYGYTF
clone_size: many; v_call: TRBV5-1; d_call: TRBD1; j_call: TRBJ2-1; cdr3_nt: TGCGCCAGCAGCCCACGTACCGACAGGGAGCACAATGAGCAGTTCTTC; cdr3_aa: CASSPRTDREHNEQFF
clone_size: many; v_call: TRBV6-1; d_call: TRBD2; j_call: TRBJ2-1; cdr3_nt: TGTGCCAGCAGTGAACGGAGGGCTAGCGGCCTCAATGAGCAGTTCTTC; cdr3_aa: CASSERRASGLNEQFF
clone_size: -; v_call: TRBV27; d_call: TRBD2; j_call: TRBJ2-1; cdr3_nt: TGTGCCAGCAGTTTCGGCGGGAGCGCAATTAACTACAATGAGCAGTTCTTC; cdr3_aa: CASSFGGSAINYNEQFF
clone_size: -; v_call: TRBV28; d_call: TRBD2; j_call: TRBJ2-5; cdr3_nt: TGTGCCAGCACCGCCTCTAGCGGGAGGGGCGAGACCCAGTACTTC; cdr3_aa: CASTASSGRGETQYF
clone_size: -; v_call: TRBV15; d_call: TRBD2; j_call: TRBJ2-7; cdr3_nt: TGTGCCACCAGCGGGAGGGTTTACGAGCAGTACTTC; cdr3_aa: CATSGRVYEQYF
clone_size: many; v_call: TRBV11-2; d_call: TRBD2; j_call: TRBJ2-7; cdr3_nt: TGTGCCAGCAGAACGGGGGGGTCCCACGAGCAGTACTTC; cdr3_aa: CASRTGGSHEQYF
clone_size: few; v_call: TRBV10-1; d_call: TRBD2; j_call: TRBJ2-2; cdr3_nt: TGCGCCAGCAGCGATAAACTAGCGGGAGGGCCTCCCTCGAACACCGGGGAGCTGTTTTTT; cdr3_aa: CASSDKLAGGPPSNTGELFF
clone_size: -; v_call: TRBV20-1; d_call: -; j_call: TRBJ2-7; cdr3_nt: TGCAGTGCTAGGGTTGATGTTACCTACGAGCAGTACTTC; cdr3_aa: CSARVDVTYEQYF
clone_size: many; v_call: TRBV2; d_call: -; j_call: TRBJ2-5; cdr3_nt: TGTGCCAGCAAGACGAGGTTTATTGAGACCCAGTACTTC; cdr3_aa: CASKTRFIETQYF
clone_size: few; v_call: TRBV12-3/TRBV12-4; d_call: TRBD1; j_call: TRBJ1-2; cdr3_nt: TGTGCCAGCAACCTTCTCGGACAGGGTTATGGCTACACCTTC; cdr3_aa: CASNLLGQGYGYTF
clone_size: few; v_call: TRBV6-1; d_call: TRBD1; j_call: TRBJ2-3; cdr3_nt: TGTGCCAGCAGGGCAGGGGGCGACGCTACGCAGTATTTT; cdr3_aa: CASRAGGDATQYF
clone_size: many; v_call: TRBV28; d_call: -; j_call: TRBJ2-6; cdr3_nt: TGTGCCAGCAGCTCAGGGACCGGGGCCAACGTCCTGACTTTC; cdr3_aa: CASSSGTGANVLTF
clone_size: many; v_call: TRBV28; d_call: TRBD2; j_call: TRBJ2-7; cdr3_nt: TGTGCCAGCAGTTTTAGTTTCGGGCGGGGGACCTCCTACGAGCAGTACTTC; cdr3_aa: CASSFSFGRGTSYEQYF
clone_size: -; v_call: TRBV29-1; d_call: -; j_call: TRBJ2-7; cdr3_nt: TGCAGCGTTGAAAAAACAGGTCTGGGTGAGCAGTACTTC; cdr3_aa: CSVEKTGLGEQYF
clone_size: many; v_call: TRBV28; d_call: TRBD1; j_call: TRBJ1-1; cdr3_nt: TGTGCCAGCGGACCCTCGGGACAGGACGTCACTGAAGCTTTCTTT; cdr3_aa: CASGPSGQDVTEAFF
clone_size: many; v_call: TRBV30; d_call: TRBD1; j_call: TRBJ1-3; cdr3_nt: TGTGCCTGGAGCCGACAGGGGAACGCTGGAAACACCATATATTTT; cdr3_aa: CAWSRQGNAGNTIYF
clone_size: many; v_call: TRBV28; d_call: -; j_call: TRBJ2-7; cdr3_nt: TGTGCCAGCAGTTTCCCCCTTCCCAACGAGCAGTACTTC; cdr3_aa: CASSFPLPNEQYF
clone_size: few; v_call: TRBV27; d_call: TRBD2; j_call: TRBJ2-1; cdr3_nt: TGTGCCAGCTCCCTACTACTAGCGGGAGGGCCGAATGAGCAGTTCTTC; cdr3_aa: CASSLLLAGGPNEQFF
clone_size: few; v_call: TRBV6-2/TRBV6-3; d_call: -; j_call: TRBJ1-2; cdr3_nt: TGTGCCAGCAGTTACTCTCACACAGGGCCGGAGGGCTACACCTTC; cdr3_aa: CASSYSHTGPEGYTF
clone_size: -; v_call: TRBV5-1; d_call: TRBD1; j_call: TRBJ2-5; cdr3_nt: TGCACCAGCAGCTTGGGACAGGGAGAGACCCAGTACTTC; cdr3_aa: CTSSLGQGETQYF
clone_size: -; v_call: TRBV25-1; d_call: -; j_call: TRBJ1-6; cdr3_nt: TGTGCCAGCAGTGCGTCTTCAGGGAGCAATTCACCCCTCCACTTT; cdr3_aa: CASSASSGSNSPLHF
clone_size: many; v_call: TRBV12-3/TRBV12-4; d_call: TRBD2; j_call: TRBJ2-1; cdr3_nt: TGTGCCAGCAGTTTGGGCGGGAGGAAATACAATGAGCAGTTCTTC; cdr3_aa: CASSLGGRKYNEQFF
clone_size: many; v_call: TRBV30; d_call: TRBD1; j_call: TRBJ2-7; cdr3_nt: TGTGCCTGGAATGGACAGGGTTACAACGAGCAGTACTTC; cdr3_aa: CAWNGQGYNEQYF
clone_size: many; v_call: TRBV27; d_call: TRBD2; j_call: TRBJ2-1; cdr3_nt: TGTGCCAGCAGTTTACAGCTTTGGCTAGCGGGAGGCCCCCACTACAATGAGCAGTTCTTC; cdr3_aa: CASSLQLWLAGGPHYNEQFF
clone_size: -; v_call: TRBV7-9; d_call: -; j_call: TRBJ2-4; cdr3_nt: TGTGCCAGCGGCTCAATCTCGGGATCGATTCAGTACTTC; cdr3_aa: CASGSISGSIQYF
clone_size: many; v_call: TRBV20-1; d_call: -; j_call: TRBJ2-3; cdr3_nt: TGCAGTGCTATCCTCTGGGGGAGCACAGATACGCAGTATTTT; cdr3_aa: CSAILWGSTDTQYF
clone_size: -; v_call: TRBV3-1; d_call: TRBD1; j_call: TRBJ1-2; cdr3_nt: TGTGCCAGCAGTCGCGGGACAGGTTCATATAGCTACACCTTC; cdr3_aa: CASSRGTGSYSYTF
clone_size: -; v_call: TRBV5-5; d_call: TRBD1; j_call: TRBJ2-2; cdr3_nt: TGTGCCGGACAGGGGATGACCGGGGAGCTGTTTTTT; cdr3_aa: CAGQGMTGELFF
clone_size: few; v_call: TRBV27; d_call: -; j_call: TRBJ2-1; cdr3_nt: TGTGCCAGCAGTTTGGTAGGGAAGGGTAATGAGCAGTTCTTC; cdr3_aa: CASSLVGKGNEQFF
clone_size: -; v_call: TRBV29-1; d_call: TRBD1; j_call: TRBJ2-3; cdr3_nt: TGCAGCGTCCGGGACAGGGGGCGCACAGATACGCAGTATTTT; cdr3_aa: CSVRDRGRTDTQYF
clone_size: many; v_call: TRBV20-1; d_call: TRBD2; j_call: TRBJ2-7; cdr3_nt: TGCAGTGCTAGGGAAGCGGGACCAGCCTACGAGCAGTACTTC; cdr3_aa: CSAREAGPAYEQYF
clone_size: -; v_call: TRBV28; d_call: TRBD2; j_call: TRBJ2-1; cdr3_nt: TGTGCCAGCAGTTTAATGCTAGCGGGTCTCAATGAGCAGTTCTTC; cdr3_aa: CASSLMLAGLNEQFF
clone_size: -; v_call: TRBV20-1; d_call: -; j_call: TRBJ2-7; cdr3_nt: TGCAGTGCTAGTCCCCCAGTAAGCTCCTACGAGCAGTACTTC; cdr3_aa: CSASPPVSSYEQYF
clone_size: many; v_call: TRBV12-3/TRBV12-4; d_call: -; j_call: TRBJ2-1; cdr3_nt: TGTGCCAGCACAGTCGGATCACAGGGTTACAATGAGCAGTTCTTC; cdr3_aa: CASTVGSQGYNEQFF
clone_size: many; v_call: TRBV29-1; d_call: TRBD1; j_call: TRBJ2-3; cdr3_nt: TGCAGCGTTGAGGGGGACAGGGGCGCAGATACGCAGTATTTT; cdr3_aa: CSVEGDRGADTQYF
clone_size: many; v_call: TRBV18; d_call: -; j_call: TRBJ1-4; cdr3_nt: TGTGCCAGCTCACCACTCCACGGGACTAATGAAAAACTGTTTTTT; cdr3_aa: CASSPLHGTNEKLFF
clone_size: -; v_call: TRBV12-3/TRBV12-4; d_call: TRBD2; j_call: TRBJ2-7; cdr3_nt: TGTGCCAGCAGACCGGGACTAGGCTCCGAGCAGTACTTC; cdr3_aa: CASRPGLGSEQYF